This TCR beta chain derives from a study of blood T cells in healthy people across ages. A sample-barcoded 5' primer and a J-beta primer mix were used in a second PCR of roughly 7 to 12 cycles. TCRdb reprocessed the 5' RACE reads with MiXCR, giving one entry per CDR3 protein. Of roughly 1,800,000 distinct CDR3 sequences in the sample, about 50% are singletons; the top ten hold around 2.1%. Sequencing was done on a sample of blood. This sequence originates from a middle-aged woman in good health.

CDR3 region: CSAIRTGNSNQPQHF. Here the CDR3 DNA reads TGCAGTGCCATAAGGACAGGGAATAGCAATCAGCCCCAGCATTTT. This chain connects TRBV20-1 to TRBJ1-5; 8 nucleotides match TRBD1. With 6 bases clipped from V and 0 bases from J, the junction kept 7 bases outside the gene matches. This CDR3 has 15 residues. CDR1 DFQATT and CDR2 SNEGSKA come from the germline V gene (reference sequence).